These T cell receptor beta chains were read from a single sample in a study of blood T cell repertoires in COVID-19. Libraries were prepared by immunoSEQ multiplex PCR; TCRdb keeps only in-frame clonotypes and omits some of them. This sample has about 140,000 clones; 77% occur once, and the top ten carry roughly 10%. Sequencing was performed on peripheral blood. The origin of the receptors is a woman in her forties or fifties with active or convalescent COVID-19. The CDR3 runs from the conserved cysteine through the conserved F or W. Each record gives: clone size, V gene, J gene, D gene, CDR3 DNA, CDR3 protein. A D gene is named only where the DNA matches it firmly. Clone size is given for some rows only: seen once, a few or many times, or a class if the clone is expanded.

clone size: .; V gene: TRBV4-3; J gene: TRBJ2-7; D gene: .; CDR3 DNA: TGCGCCAGCAGCGCAAGACTAAAGGGATTTAACGCCTTCTCCTACGAGCAGTACTTC; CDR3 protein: CASSARLKGFNAFSYEQYF
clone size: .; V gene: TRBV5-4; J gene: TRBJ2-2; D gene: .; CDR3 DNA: TGTGCCAGCAGCTCCGGACTGGGAAACACCGGGGAGCTGTTTTTT; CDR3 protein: CASSSGLGNTGELFF
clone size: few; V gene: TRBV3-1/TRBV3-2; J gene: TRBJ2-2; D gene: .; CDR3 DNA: TGTGCCAGCAGCCCCGACGGGGGGCGCGTCACCGGGGAGCTGTTTTTT; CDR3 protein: CASSPDGGRVTGELFF
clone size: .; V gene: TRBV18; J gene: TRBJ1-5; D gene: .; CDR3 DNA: TGTGCCAGCTCACCAGTAGGGGGGGATCAGCCCCAGCATTTT; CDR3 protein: CASSPVGGDQPQHF
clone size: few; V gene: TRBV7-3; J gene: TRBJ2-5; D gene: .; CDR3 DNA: TGTGCCAGCAGCTCCCTGGGACAAGCCCAAGAGACCCAGTACTTC; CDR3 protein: CASSSLGQAQETQYF
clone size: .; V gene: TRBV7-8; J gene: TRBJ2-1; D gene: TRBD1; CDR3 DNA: TGTGCCAGCAGCCTCCGTCTCTGGGGACAGGGGGCCGATGAGCAGTTCTTC; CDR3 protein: CASSLRLWGQGADEQFF
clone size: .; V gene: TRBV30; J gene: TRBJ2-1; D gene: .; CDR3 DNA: TGTGCCTGGAGTGTACGCGAGGGCCGGGAGAATGAGCAGTTCTTC; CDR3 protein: CAWSVREGRENEQFF
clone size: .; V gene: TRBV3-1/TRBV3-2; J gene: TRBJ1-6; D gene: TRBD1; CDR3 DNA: TGTGCCAGCAGCCTTCGGACAGGACCAAGCGGGAATTCACCCCTCCACTTT; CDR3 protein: CASSLRTGPSGNSPLHF
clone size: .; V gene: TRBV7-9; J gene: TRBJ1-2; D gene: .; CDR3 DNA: TGTGCCAGCAGCCCCCGACAGGATGTTGGCTACACCTTC; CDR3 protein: CASSPRQDVGYTF
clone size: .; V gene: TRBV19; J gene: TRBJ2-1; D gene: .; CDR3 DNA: TGTGCCAGCCATCCTGGGTGGGGACAATACAACAATGAGCAGTTCTTC; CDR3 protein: CASHPGWGQYNNEQFF
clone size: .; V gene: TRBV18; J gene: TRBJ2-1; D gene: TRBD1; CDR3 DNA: TGTGCCAGCTCACCTCAACTGACAGGGGGCTTCTATAATGAGCAGTTCTTC; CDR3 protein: CASSPQLTGGFYNEQFF
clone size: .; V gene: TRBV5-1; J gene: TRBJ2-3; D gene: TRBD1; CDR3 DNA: TGCGCCCGCAGCTGGTGGGGGGGCGACAGGGGGCGCGAAGATACGCAGTATTTT; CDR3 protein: CARSWWGGDRGREDTQYF
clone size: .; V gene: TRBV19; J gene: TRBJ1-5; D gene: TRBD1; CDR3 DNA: TGTGCCAGTAGTATACCCCGGACAGGGGCACTCGAACAGCCCCAGCATTTT; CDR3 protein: CASSIPRTGALEQPQHF
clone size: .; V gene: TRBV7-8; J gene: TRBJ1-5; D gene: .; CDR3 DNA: TGTGCCAGCAGCTTAGAAGCAACCAATAGCAATCAGCCCCAGCATTTT; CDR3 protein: CASSLEATNSNQPQHF
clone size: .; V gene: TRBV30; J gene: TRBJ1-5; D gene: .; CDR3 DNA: TGTGCCTGGAGTGTCGGAGGGACCCAGCCCCAGCATTTT; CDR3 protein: CAWSVGGTQPQHF
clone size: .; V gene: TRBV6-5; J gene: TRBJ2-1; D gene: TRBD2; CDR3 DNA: TGTGCCAGTTGCAGGCTAGCGGGGAACAATGAGCAGTTCTTC; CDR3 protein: CASCRLAGNNEQFF
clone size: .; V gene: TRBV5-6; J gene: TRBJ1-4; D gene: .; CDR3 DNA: TGTGCCAGCAGCTTGGACAGGCGAAATGAAAAACTGTTTTTT; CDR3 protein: CASSLDRRNEKLFF
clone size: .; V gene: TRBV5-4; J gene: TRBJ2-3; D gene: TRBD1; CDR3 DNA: TGTGCCAGCAGCTTGGACAGGGGGGCAGATACGCAGTATTTT; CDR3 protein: CASSLDRGADTQYF
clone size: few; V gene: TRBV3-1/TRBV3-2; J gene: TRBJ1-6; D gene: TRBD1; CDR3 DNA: TGTGCCAGCAGCCATCCCGGGACAGGCCTCTCCTATAATTCACCCCTCCACTTT; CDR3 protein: CASSHPGTGLSYNSPLHF
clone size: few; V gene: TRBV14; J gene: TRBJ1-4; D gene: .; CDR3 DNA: TGTGCCAGCAGCCGCTTACAGGGAACTAATGAAAAACTGTTTTTT; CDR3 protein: CASSRLQGTNEKLFF
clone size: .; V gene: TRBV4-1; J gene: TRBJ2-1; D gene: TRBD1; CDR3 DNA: TGCGCCAGCAGCCGGGACAGGGGGTCTCGGAATGAGCAGTTCTTC; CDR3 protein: CASSRDRGSRNEQFF
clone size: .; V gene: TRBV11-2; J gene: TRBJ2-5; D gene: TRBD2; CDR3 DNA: TGTGCCAGCAGCTTTAATAGCGGGGGCCAAGAGACCCAGTACTTC; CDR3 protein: CASSFNSGGQETQYF
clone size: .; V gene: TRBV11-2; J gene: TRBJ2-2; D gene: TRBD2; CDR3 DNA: TGTGCCAGCAGCTTAAGCGGGGGGTGGACCGGGGAGCTGTTTTTT; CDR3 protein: CASSLSGGWTGELFF
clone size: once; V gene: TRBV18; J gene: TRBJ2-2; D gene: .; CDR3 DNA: TGTGCCAGCTCACCAGCGGGACAGCTCGGGGGGGAGCTGTTTTTT; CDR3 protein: CASSPAGQLGGELFF
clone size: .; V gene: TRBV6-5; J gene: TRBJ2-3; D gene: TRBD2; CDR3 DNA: TGTGCCAGCAGTCGGACTAGCGGGAGAACAGATACGCAGTATTTT; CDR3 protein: CASSRTSGRTDTQYF
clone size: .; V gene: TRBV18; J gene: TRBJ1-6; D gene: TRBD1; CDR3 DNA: TGTGCCAGCTCACTCTTCCGGGACAGGGATTCACCCCTCCACTTT; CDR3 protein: CASSLFRDRDSPLHF
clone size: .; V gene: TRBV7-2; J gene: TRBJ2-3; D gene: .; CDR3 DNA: TGTGCCAGCAGCTTAGTAGCTCGACGCACAGATACGCAGTATTTT; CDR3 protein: CASSLVARRTDTQYF
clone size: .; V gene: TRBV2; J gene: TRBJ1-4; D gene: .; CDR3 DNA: TGTGCCAGCAGTGGGGACAAGGGGGAAAAACTGTTTTTT; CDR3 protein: CASSGDKGEKLFF
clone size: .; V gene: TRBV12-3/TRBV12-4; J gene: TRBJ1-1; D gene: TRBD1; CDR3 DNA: TGTGCCAGCAGACAGGGGGATAACACTGAAGCTTTCTTT; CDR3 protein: CASRQGDNTEAFF
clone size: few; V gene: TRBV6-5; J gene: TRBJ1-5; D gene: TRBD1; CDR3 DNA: TGTGCCAGCAGCAGAGGGACAGGGAACAATCAGCCCCAGCATTTT; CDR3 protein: CASSRGTGNNQPQHF
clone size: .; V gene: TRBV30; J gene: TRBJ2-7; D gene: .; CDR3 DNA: TGTGCCTGGAACAGGGATGAAGTGAAGCAGTACTTC; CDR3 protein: CAWNRDEVKQYF
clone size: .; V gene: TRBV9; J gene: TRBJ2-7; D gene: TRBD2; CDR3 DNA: TGTGCCAGCAGCGTAGGGGGTAGCGGGTCCTACGAGCAGTACTTC; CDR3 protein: CASSVGGSGSYEQYF
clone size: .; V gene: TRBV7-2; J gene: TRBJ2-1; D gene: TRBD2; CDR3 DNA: TGTGCCAGCAGCACACTAGCGGGGGGACCGCAGTTCTTC; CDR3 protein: CASSTLAGGPQFF
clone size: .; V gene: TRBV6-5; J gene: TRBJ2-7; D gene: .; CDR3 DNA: TGTGCCAGCAGCCCCCAAGGAAGGGGGTTCTACGAGCAGTACTTC; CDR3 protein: CASSPQGRGFYEQYF
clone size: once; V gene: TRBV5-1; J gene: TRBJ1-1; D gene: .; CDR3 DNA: TGCGCCAGCAGTCGGGGGGCTTTCACTGAAGCTTTCTTT; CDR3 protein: CASSRGAFTEAFF
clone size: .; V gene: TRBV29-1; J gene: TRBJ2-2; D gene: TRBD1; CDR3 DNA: TGCAGCGTTACAGGGGGTTGGGCCGGGGAGCTGTTTTTT; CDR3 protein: CSVTGGWAGELFF
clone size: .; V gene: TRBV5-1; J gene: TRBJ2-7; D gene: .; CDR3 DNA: TGCGCCAGCAGCTTGAACCAGGGGGGTTCCTACGAGCAGTACTTC; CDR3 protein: CASSLNQGGSYEQYF
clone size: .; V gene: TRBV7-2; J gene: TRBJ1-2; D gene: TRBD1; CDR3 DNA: TGTGCCAGCAGCTTAAATCAGGGGGCCCTGTATGGCTACACCTTC; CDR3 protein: CASSLNQGALYGYTF
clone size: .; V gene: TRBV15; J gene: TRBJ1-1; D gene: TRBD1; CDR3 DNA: TGTGCCACCAGCAGAGATGGGACAGGGGGCACTGAAGCTTTCTTT; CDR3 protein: CATSRDGTGGTEAFF
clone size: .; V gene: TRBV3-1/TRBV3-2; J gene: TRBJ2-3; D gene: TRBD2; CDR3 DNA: TGTGCCAGCAGCCAACCGACTAGCGGGAAAGGTACGCAGTATTTT; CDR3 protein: CASSQPTSGKGTQYF
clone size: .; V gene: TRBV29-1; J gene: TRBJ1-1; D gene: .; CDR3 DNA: TGCAGCGTTTGGTCAAGGGAGATGAACACTGAAGCTTTCTTT; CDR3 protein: CSVWSREMNTEAFF
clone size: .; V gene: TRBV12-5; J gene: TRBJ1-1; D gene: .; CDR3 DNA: TGTGCTAGTGGTTTGGTACGGGAGGGGACAAGGACCCCTGAAGCTTTCTTT; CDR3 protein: CASGLVREGTRTPEAFF
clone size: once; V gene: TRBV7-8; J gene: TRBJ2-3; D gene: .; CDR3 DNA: TGTGCCAGCAGCTTAGCCGTGAGAACTAGCACAGATACGCAGTATTTT; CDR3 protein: CASSLAVRTSTDTQYF
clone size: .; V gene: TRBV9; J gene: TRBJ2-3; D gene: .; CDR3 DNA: TGTGCCAGCAGCGTAGGAGGGGGTCGCAGGGATACGCAGTATTTT; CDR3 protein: CASSVGGGRRDTQYF
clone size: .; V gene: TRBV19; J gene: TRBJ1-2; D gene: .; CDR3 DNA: TGTGCCAGTAGTATATCAGGGCGCTATGGCTACACCTTC; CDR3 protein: CASSISGRYGYTF
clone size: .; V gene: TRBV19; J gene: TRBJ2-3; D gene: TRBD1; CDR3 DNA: TGTGCCAGTAGTTGGGACAGGGGCACAGATACGCAGTATTTT; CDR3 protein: CASSWDRGTDTQYF
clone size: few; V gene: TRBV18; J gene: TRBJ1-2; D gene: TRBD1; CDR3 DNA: TGTGCCAGCTCACCAGGACAGGGAGGATACTATGGCTACACCTTC; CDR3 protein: CASSPGQGGYYGYTF
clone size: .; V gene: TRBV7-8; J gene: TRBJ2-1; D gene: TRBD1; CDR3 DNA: TGTGCCAGCAGCTACCTACAGGGGGTCGGTAGCGGTGAGCAGTTCTTC; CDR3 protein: CASSYLQGVGSGEQFF
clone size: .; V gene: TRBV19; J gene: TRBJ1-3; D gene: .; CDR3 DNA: TGTGCCAGTATTGAGGGAAATGGAAACACCATATATTTT; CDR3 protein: CASIEGNGNTIYF
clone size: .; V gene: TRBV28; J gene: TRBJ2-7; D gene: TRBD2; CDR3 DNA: TGTGCCAGCAGTTCCCCCCATCCCGGGAGCGGGATCTCCTACGAGCAGTACTTC; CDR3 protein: CASSSPHPGSGISYEQYF
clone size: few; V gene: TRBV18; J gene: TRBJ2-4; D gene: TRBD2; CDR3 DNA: TGTGCCAGCTCACCATCAGGTCTAGCGGGAGGGCCCTCTGGGAACATTCAGTACTTC; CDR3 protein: CASSPSGLAGGPSGNIQYF
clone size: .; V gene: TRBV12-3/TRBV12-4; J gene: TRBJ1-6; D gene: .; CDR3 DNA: TGTGCCAGCAGTTCAGGCTATAATTCACCCCTCCACTTT; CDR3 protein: CASSSGYNSPLHF
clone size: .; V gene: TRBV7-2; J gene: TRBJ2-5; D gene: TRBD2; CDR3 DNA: TGTGCCAGCAGCACTAGGGGGTCCGGACTAGCTGCCGAGACCCAGTACTTC; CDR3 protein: CASSTRGSGLAAETQYF
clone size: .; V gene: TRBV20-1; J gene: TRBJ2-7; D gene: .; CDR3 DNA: TGCAGTGCTGGTGTAGCGGTACCCTACGAGCAGTACTTC; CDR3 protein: CSAGVAVPYEQYF
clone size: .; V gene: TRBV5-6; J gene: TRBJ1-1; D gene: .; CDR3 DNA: TGTGCCAGCAGCTTGAACCCGGGGATGAACACTGAAGCTTTCTTT; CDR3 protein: CASSLNPGMNTEAFF